The sequence of this TCR beta chain was determined in a study of cytomegalovirus exposure and HLA in healthy donors. Study summary: Ancestry clustering placed about 80% of roughly 400 genotyped donors in the Caucasian-associated cluster. Study observations and caveats: An analysis done earlier found most TCR beta V segments productive about 90% or about 30% of the time. Later analysis demonstrated an association between a missense DCLRE1C variant and TCR beta V- and J-gene trimming. The listing of 150 or so TCR beta chains classed them as cytomegalovirus-associated.

In regard to this clone: Its antigen is not known.

The PCR contained 60 Vbeta and 13 Jbeta primers. The assay was immunoSEQ multiplex PCR, and TCRdb's table has in-frame clones only and misses some. The sample lists roughly 120,000 clones; under 90% were seen once. The CDR3 is 16 amino acids. Germline V gives CDR1 MNHEY, CDR2 SMNVEV (reference sequence). The chain links TRBV27 to TRBJ2-5; possibly TRBD1 for D (6 bases). The J call is doubtful: the DNA matches TRBJ2-7 better. This receptor was obtained from a woman in her twenties or thirties in good health and CMV-seronegative. Source material: PBMCs. CDR3: CASSLSSRGYTYEQYF. The CDR3, as DNA: TGTGCCAGCAGTTTATCGTCCAGGGGATACACCTACGAGCAGTACTTC.